This TCR beta chain was documented in a study of cytomegalovirus exposure and HLA in healthy donors. PCR involved 60 Vbeta and 13 Jbeta primers. TCRdb keeps only in-frame clones here, not all; method: immunoSEQ multiplex PCR. In total, the table holds tens of thousands of clones. V lost 1 base to trimming and J lost 6 bases, with 15 bases between them. Germline values: CDR1 MGHRA, CDR2 YSYEKL. The CDR3 length is 15 residues. The material sequenced was PBMCs. The sequence came from a human donor in good health. The chain is built from TRBV4-1 and TRBJ1-2; D is perhaps TRBD1 (5 bases). The CDR3 sequence is CASSQGNRWLDGYTF. CDR3 DNA sequence: TGCGCCAGCAGCCAAGGGAACAGGTGGTTGGATGGCTACACCTTC.